These T cell receptor beta chains were read from a single sample in a study of T cell clonotyping in hematopoietic cell transplantation. The method was immunoSEQ multiplex PCR; TCRdb's version includes in-frame clones alone and lacks a portion of them. The sample gives approximately 27,000 clones, just over 90% of which show up once; 2% to 2.5% is in the top ten. Sequenced material: peripheral blood mononuclear cells, taken before stem cell transplant. The origin of the receptors is a man aged 45-60 years with acute myeloid leukemia. Some clones in this sample may be carry-over from other donors' samples. CDR3s include the opening cysteine and the closing phenylalanine or tryptophan. The order of the fields is J gene, clone size, V gene, D gene, CDR3 DNA, CDR3 protein. A D gene is named only where the DNA matches it firmly. Only some rows state a clone size, as once, few, many or a class for expanded clones.

TRBJ1-3,NA,TRBV5-4,NA,TGTGCCAGCAGCCGTCAGGAAGATGGAAACACCATATATTTT,CASSRQEDGNTIYF
TRBJ2-6,NA,TRBV28,NA,TGTGCCAGCAGTTCGACGGCAGACTCTGGGGCCAACGTCCTGACTTTC,CASSSTADSGANVLTF
TRBJ2-2,NA,TRBV28,NA,TGTGCCAGCAGTCCGAGCGACATGGGGAATACCGGGGAGCTGTTTTTT,CASSPSDMGNTGELFF
TRBJ1-4,NA,TRBV11-2,NA,TGTGCCAGCAGCTTAGGTCGAGAGGTTAATGAAAAACTGTTTTTT,CASSLGREVNEKLFF
TRBJ2-7,NA,TRBV7-2,NA,TGTGCCAGCAGCCTAAGACAGGATGGCGAGCAGTACTTC,CASSLRQDGEQYF
TRBJ2-7,NA,TRBV6-5,TRBD1,TGTGCCAGCAGTTACAGTAGGGACAGGGGCTACGAGCAGTACTTC,CASSYSRDRGYEQYF
TRBJ1-4,NA,TRBV28,TRBD1,TGTGCCAGCAGTAACAGGGGCTTGCGGGAAAAACTGTTTTTT,CASSNRGLREKLFF
TRBJ2-7,NA,TRBV5-1,NA,TGCGCCAGCAGCTTGGAACGTCACGAGCAGTACTTC,CASSLERHEQYF
TRBJ2-7,NA,TRBV28,TRBD1,TGTGCCAGCACGGGGACAGGGTTTGTCGAGCAGTACTTC,CASTGTGFVEQYF
TRBJ1-5,NA,TRBV2,NA,TGTGCCAGCAGTGACGAGGAGGGTTATAGCAATCAGCCCCAGCATTTT,CASSDEEGYSNQPQHF
TRBJ2-7,NA,TRBV9,NA,TGTGCCAGCAGCCTGGGGACCCGCACCCTGGAGCAGTACTTC,CASSLGTRTLEQYF
TRBJ2-1,once,TRBV5-6,NA,TGTGCCAGCCGATCTAGGGGGGGGAAGAATGAGCAGTTCTTC,CASRSRGGKNEQFF
TRBJ1-2,NA,TRBV28,TRBD1,TGTGCCAGCAGCTCAGGGGGTCGGAACTATGGCTACACCTTC,CASSSGGRNYGYTF
TRBJ2-5,NA,TRBV2,NA,TGTGCCAGCAAGAGGGGGGAGGAGACCCAGTACTTC,CASKRGEETQYF
TRBJ2-2,once,TRBV19,TRBD1,TGTGCCAGTAAGGGACAGGGGGCCGCCGGGGAGCTGTTTTTT,CASKGQGAAGELFF
TRBJ1-5,once,TRBV2,NA,TGTGCCAGCAGTTTTAGGAGTCAGCCCCAGCATTTT,CASSFRSQPQHF
TRBJ2-3,NA,TRBV19,TRBD2,TGTGCCAGTAGTTCAAGACTAGCGGAGGCCACAGATACGCAGTATTTT,CASSSRLAEATDTQYF
TRBJ1-2,few,TRBV29-1,NA,TGCAGCGTTGGGACAAATACGGGCCCTGGCTACACCTTC,CSVGTNTGPGYTF
TRBJ2-1,NA,TRBV5-5,TRBD2,TGTGCCAGCAGCTCGGGACTAGCGGGACGCTACAATGAGCAGTTCTTC,CASSSGLAGRYNEQFF
TRBJ2-1,NA,TRBV5-1,NA,TGCGCCAGCAGCTTGGGTGACGGTAACTACAATGAGCAGTTCTTC,CASSLGDGNYNEQFF
TRBJ2-3,few,TRBV30,TRBD2,TGTGCCTGGAGGACTAGCGCCACAGATACGCAGTATTTT,CAWRTSATDTQYF
TRBJ2-3,NA,TRBV4-1,TRBD2,TGCGCCAGCAGCCAAGGGCCAGCGGGGCCCCGCACAGATACGCAGTATTTT,CASSQGPAGPRTDTQYF
TRBJ2-2,NA,TRBV6-5,NA,TGTGCCAGCAGTTACTCGAAGCCAGCCACCGGGGAGCTGTTTTTT,CASSYSKPATGELFF
TRBJ2-7,NA,TRBV13,NA,TGTGCCAGCAGCTCCACCTACGAGCAGTACTTC,CASSSTYEQYF
TRBJ2-7,NA,TRBV11-2,TRBD2,TGTGCCAGCAGCTTGTCTAGCGGGAGCTCTTACGAGCAGTACTTC,CASSLSSGSSYEQYF
TRBJ2-1,NA,TRBV5-4,TRBD1,TGTGCCAGCAGCTCGGTAGGGACAGGGGGGAGAGGTGAGCAGTTCTTC,CASSSVGTGGRGEQFF
TRBJ1-5,NA,TRBV7-2,TRBD1,TGTGCCAGCAGCTTAGGGACAGGGGTACATCAGCCCCAGCATTTT,CASSLGTGVHQPQHF
TRBJ1-3,NA,TRBV2,NA,TGTGCCAGCAGTCCTCAGGGAGGTGGAAACACCATATATTTT,CASSPQGGGNTIYF
TRBJ1-1,NA,TRBV6-4,NA,TGTGCCAGCAGTGACTCAGACAGCTTTCCCCGAGCTTTCTTT,CASSDSDSFPRAFF
TRBJ2-7,NA,TRBV28,TRBD2,TGTGCCAGCAGTCCCTGGACTAGCGGGGGGTACCCCTACGAGCAGTACTTC,CASSPWTSGGYPYEQYF
TRBJ2-7,NA,TRBV6-5,TRBD1,TGTGCCAGCAGCCCAAGGACAGGGGGATCCTACGAGCAGTACTTC,CASSPRTGGSYEQYF
TRBJ2-5,NA,TRBV7-2,NA,TGTGCCAGCAGCCGACAGCAAGAGACCCAGTACTTC,CASSRQQETQYF
TRBJ2-4,NA,TRBV7-2,NA,TGTGCCAGCAGCTTAGCGGGGCCAGGCATTCAGTACTTC,CASSLAGPGIQYF
TRBJ2-1,NA,TRBV11-3,NA,TGTGCCAGCAGCGGGACTCGTTCCTACAATGAGCAGTTCTTC,CASSGTRSYNEQFF
TRBJ2-3,NA,TRBV5-1,TRBD2,TGCGCCAGCAGTTTAGGCGGGAGGGCCTCTACGCAGTATTTT,CASSLGGRASTQYF
TRBJ2-5,NA,TRBV5-6,NA,TGTGCCAGCAGTTCCGCGCGAGGAACAAGAAGAGAGGCCCAGTACTTC,CASSSARGTRREAQYF
TRBJ2-7,NA,TRBV7-9,TRBD2,TGTGCCAGCAGCCGTAGCGGGAGGGCCTCCTACGAGCAGTACTTC,CASSRSGRASYEQYF
TRBJ2-5,NA,TRBV27,TRBD1,TGTGCCAGCAGTTATTCTAGGGGGCAGACCCAGTACTTC,CASSYSRGQTQYF
TRBJ1-6,NA,TRBV29-1,NA,TGCAGCGTTGACCATGGTGATGGTTCACCCCTCCACTTT,CSVDHGDGSPLHF
TRBJ2-3,NA,TRBV5-1,TRBD2,TGCGCCAGCAGCTCCTCTAGCGGGGGGGCAGATACGCAGTATTTT,CASSSSSGGADTQYF
TRBJ1-3,NA,TRBV15,NA,TGTGCCACCAGCAGAGAAGTACTTGGAAACACCATATATTTT,CATSREVLGNTIYF